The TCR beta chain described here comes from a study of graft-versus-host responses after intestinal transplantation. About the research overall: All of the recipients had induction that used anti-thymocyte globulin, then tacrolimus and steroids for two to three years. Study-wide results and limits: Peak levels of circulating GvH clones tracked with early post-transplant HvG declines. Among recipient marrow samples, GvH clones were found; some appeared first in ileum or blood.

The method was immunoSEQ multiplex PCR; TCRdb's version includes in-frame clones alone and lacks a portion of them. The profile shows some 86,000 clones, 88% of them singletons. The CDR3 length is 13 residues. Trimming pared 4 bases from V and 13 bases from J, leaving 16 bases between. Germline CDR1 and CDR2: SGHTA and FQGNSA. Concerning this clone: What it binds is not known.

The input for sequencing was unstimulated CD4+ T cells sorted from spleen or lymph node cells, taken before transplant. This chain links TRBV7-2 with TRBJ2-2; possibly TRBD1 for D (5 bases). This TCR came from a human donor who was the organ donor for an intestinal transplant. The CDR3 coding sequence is TGTGCCAGCAGCTCCCCCGACAGACCCTGGCTGTTTTTT. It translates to CASSSPDRPWLFF. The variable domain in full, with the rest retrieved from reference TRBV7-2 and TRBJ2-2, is GAGVSQSPSNKVTEKGKDVELRCDPISGHTALYWYRQSLGQGLEFLIYFQGNSAPDKSGLPSDRFSAERTGGSVSTLTIQRTQQEDSAVYLCASSSPDRPWLFFGEGSRLTVL.